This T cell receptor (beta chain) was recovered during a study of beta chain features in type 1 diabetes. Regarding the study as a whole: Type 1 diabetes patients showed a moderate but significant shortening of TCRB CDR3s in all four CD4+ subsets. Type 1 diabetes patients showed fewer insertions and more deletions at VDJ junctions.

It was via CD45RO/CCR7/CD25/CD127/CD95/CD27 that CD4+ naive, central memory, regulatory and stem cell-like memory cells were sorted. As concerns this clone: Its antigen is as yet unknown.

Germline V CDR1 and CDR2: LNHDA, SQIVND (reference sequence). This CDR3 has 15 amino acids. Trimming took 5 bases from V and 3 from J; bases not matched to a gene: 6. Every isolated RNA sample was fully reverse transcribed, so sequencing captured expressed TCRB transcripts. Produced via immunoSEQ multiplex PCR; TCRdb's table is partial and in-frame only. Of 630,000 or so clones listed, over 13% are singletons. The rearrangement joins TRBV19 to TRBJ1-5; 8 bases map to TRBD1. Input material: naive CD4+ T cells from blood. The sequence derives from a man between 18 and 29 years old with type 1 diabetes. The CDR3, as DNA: TGTGCCAGTAGTCTTTCCAGGGGGCACAATCAGCCCCAGCATTTT. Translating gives CASSLSRGHNQPQHF.